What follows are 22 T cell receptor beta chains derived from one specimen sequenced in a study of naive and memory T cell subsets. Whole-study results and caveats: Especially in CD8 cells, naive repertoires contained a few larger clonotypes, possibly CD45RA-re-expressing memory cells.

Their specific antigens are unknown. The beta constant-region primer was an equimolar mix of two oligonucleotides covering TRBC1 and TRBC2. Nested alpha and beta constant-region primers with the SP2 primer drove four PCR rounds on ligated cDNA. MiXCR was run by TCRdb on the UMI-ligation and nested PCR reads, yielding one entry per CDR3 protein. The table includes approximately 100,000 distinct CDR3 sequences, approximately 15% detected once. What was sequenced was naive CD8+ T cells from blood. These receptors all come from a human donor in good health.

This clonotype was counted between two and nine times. The DNA for the CDR3 is TGTGCCAGCAGTTTAGCGGGGGATCTAGGGACCCAGCATTTT. This codes for CASSLAGDLGTQHF. The chain has TRBV27 and TRBJ1-5; D may be TRBD1 (5 bases). The CDR3 has 14 residues. V gave up 2 bases and J gave up 11 bases, with 16 bases separating them. The germline V gene has CDR1 MNHEY and CDR2 SMNVEV (reference sequence).

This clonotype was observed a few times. The CDR3 loop is CASNDREAYEQYF. CDR3 coding DNA: TGCGCCAGCAATGACAGGGAGGCGTACGAGCAGTACTTC. The genes are TRBV10-2 and TRBJ2-7, with D possibly TRBD1 on 7 matching bases. This CDR3 comprises 13 residues. The V and J ends lost 7 bases and 4 bases respectively, with 14 bases between them. From germline, CDR1 is WSHSY and CDR2 SAAADI.

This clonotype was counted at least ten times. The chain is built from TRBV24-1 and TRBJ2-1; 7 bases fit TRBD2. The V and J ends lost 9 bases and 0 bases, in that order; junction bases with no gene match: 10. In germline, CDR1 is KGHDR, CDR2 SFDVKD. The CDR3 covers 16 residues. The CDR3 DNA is TGTGCCACCGGGGGGAGGGGACGATCCTCCTACAATGAGCAGTTCTTC. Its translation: CATGGRGRSSYNEQFF.

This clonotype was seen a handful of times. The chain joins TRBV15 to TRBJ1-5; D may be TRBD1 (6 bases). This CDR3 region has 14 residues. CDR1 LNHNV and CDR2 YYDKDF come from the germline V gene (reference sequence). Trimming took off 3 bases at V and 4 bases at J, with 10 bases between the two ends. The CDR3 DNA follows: TGTGCCACCAGCAGGGGGGGGCGTAATCAGCCCCAGCATTTT. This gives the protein CATSRGGRNQPQHF.

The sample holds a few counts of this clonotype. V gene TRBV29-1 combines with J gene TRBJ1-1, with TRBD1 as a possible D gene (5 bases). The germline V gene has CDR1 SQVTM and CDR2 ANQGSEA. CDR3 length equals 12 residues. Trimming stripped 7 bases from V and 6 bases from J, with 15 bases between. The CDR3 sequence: CSARGDPAEAFF. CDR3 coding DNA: TGCAGCGCGCGGGGGGATCCGGCTGAAGCTTTCTTT.

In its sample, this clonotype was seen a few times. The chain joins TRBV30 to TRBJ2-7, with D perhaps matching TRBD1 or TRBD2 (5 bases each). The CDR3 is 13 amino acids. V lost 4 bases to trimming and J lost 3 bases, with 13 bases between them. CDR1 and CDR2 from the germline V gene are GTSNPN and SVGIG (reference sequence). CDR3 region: CAWTSLGDYEQYF. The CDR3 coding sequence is TGTGCCTGGACTAGTTTGGGGGACTACGAGCAGTACTTC.

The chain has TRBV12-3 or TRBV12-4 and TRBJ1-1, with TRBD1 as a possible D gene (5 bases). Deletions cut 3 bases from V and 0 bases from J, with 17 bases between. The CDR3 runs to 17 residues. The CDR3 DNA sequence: TGTGCCAGCAGTTTGTGGGAGGGGTCGAGGATGAACACTGAAGCTTTCTTT. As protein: CASSLWEGSRMNTEAFF.

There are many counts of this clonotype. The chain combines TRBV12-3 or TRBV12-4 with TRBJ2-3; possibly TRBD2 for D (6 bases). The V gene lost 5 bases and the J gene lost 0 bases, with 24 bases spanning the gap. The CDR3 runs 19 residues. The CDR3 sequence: CASSLSSPRDRVSTDTQYF. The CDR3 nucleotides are TGTGCCAGCAGTCTATCCTCCCCGCGGGACCGAGTTAGCACAGATACGCAGTATTTT.

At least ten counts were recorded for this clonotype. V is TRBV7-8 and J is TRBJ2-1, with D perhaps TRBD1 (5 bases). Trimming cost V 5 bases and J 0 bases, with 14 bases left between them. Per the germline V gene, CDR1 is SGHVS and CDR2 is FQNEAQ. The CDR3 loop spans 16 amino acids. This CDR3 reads CASSLTTESSYNEQFF. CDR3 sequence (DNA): TGTGCCAGCAGCCTGACGACAGAGAGCTCCTACAATGAGCAGTTCTTC.

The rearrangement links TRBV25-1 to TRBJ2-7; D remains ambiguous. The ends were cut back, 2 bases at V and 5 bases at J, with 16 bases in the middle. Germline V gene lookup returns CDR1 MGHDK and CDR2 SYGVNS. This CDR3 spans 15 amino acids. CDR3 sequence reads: CASSETDPQVDEQYF. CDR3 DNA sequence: TGTGCCAGCAGTGAAACCGACCCCCAAGTGGACGAGCAGTACTTC.

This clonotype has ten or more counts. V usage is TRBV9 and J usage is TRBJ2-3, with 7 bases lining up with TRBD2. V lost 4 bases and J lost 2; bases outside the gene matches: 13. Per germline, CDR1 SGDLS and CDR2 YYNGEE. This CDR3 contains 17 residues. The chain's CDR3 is CASSFGAGDLDTDTQYF. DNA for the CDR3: TGTGCCAGCAGCTTTGGGGCGGGGGATCTCGACACAGATACGCAGTATTTT. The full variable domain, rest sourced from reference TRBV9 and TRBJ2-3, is DSGVTQTPKHLITATGQRVTLRCSPRSGDLSVYWYQQSLDQGLQFLIQYYNGEERAKGNILERFSAQQFPDLHSELNLSSLELGDSALYFCASSFGAGDLDTDTQYFGPGTRLTVL.

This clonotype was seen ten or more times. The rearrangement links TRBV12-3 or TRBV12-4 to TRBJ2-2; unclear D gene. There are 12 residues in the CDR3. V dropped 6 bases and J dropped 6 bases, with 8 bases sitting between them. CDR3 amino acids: CASSQNPGELFF. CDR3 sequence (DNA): TGTGCCAGCAGCCAGAATCCCGGGGAGCTGTTTTTT.

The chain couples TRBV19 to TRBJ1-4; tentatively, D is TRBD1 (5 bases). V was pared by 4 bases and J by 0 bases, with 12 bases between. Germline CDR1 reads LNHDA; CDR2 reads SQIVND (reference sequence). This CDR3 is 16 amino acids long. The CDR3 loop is CASSTRDFATNEKLFF. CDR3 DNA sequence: TGTGCCAGTAGTACCCGGGACTTTGCAACTAATGAAAAACTGTTTTTT.

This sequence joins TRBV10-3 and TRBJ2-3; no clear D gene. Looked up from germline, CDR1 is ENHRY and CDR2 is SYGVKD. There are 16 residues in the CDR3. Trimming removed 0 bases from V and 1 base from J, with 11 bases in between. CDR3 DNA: TGTGCCATCAGTGAGTCGCTAGAGTCTGGCACAGATACGCAGTATTTT. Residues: CAISESLESGTDTQYF.

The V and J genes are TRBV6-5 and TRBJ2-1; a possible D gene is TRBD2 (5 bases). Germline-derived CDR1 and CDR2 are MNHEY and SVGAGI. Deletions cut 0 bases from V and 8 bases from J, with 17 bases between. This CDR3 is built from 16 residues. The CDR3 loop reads CASSYSMRTPRYEQFF. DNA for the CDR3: TGTGCCAGCAGTTACTCGATGAGGACTCCCCGTTATGAGCAGTTCTTC.

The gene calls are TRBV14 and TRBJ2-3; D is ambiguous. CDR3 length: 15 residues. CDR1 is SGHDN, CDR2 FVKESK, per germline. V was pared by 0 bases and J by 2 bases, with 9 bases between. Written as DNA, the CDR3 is TGTGCCAGCAGCCAAGAGGGTATCAACACAGATACGCAGTATTTT. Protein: CASSQEGINTDTQYF.

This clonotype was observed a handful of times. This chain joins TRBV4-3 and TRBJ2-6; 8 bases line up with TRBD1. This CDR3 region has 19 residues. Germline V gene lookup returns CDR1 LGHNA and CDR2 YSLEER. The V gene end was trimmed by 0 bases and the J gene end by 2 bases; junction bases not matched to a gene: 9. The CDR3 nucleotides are TGCGCCAGCAGCCAAGACCGCTCCGGGACAGGACCTGGGGCCAACGTCCTGACTTTC. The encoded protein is CASSQDRSGTGPGANVLTF.

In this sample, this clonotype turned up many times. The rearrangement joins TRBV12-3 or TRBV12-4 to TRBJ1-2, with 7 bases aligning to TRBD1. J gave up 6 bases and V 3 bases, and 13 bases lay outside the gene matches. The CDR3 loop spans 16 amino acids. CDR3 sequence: CASSFLPTGQKNGYTF. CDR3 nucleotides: TGTGCCAGCAGTTTCTTGCCGACGGGACAGAAGAATGGCTACACCTTC.

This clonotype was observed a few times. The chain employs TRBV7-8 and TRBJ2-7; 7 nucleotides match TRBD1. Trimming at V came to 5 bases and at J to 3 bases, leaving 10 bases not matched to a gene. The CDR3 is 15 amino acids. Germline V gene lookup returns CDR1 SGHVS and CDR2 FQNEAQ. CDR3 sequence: CASSPPGQKNYEQYF. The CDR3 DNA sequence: TGTGCCAGCAGCCCCCCGGGACAGAAAAACTACGAGCAGTACTTC.

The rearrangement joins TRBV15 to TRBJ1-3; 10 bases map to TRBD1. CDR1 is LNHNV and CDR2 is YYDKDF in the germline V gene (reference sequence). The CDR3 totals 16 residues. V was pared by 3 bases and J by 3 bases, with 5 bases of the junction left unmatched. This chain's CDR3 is CATSSRDRGFGNTIYF. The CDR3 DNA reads TGTGCCACCAGCAGCCGGGACAGGGGATTTGGAAACACCATATATTTT.

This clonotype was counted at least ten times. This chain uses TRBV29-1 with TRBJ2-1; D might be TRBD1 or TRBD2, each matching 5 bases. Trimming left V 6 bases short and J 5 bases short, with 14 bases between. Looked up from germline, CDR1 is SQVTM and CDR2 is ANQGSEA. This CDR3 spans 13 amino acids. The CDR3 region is CSVQQRGNNEQFF. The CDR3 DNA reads TGCAGCGTCCAACAGAGGGGAAACAATGAGCAGTTCTTC.

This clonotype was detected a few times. CDR3 loop: CSALGAGRYEQFF. DNA of the CDR3: TGCAGCGCTTTGGGGGCGGGACGGTATGAGCAGTTCTTC. The rearrangement uses TRBV20-1 and TRBJ2-1; D tentatively reads TRBD1 or TRBD2 (6 bases each). The CDR3 extends over 13 amino acids. CDR1 and CDR2 from the germline V gene are DFQATT and SNEGSKA (reference sequence).